This T cell receptor (beta chain) was captured in a study of T-cell reconstitution after alpha-beta-depleted transplantation in children listed by TCRdb under 2016. Regarding the research as a whole: T-cell immune reconstitution after TCRalphabeta/CD19-depleted allogeneic hematopoietic cell transplantation in children was quantitatively tracked in the study by means of TCR repertoire profiling.

The sample's treatment or condition label, decoded: allogeneic hematopoietic cell transplantation with graft depleted of TCRalphabeta T cells and CD19 B cells. Transplant recipients were children who received TCRalphabeta/CD19-depleted allogeneic hematopoietic cell grafts. There are many counts of this clonotype. Its antigen specificity is not known. No qualities accompany the bases; no much larger clone lies one base away. The CDR3 starts with the cysteine, ends with the phenylalanine, and has 19 residues. The kept DNA is CDR3 alone, 57 bases in frame from the first base. The germline V end is reduced by 1 base and the J end by 4 bases; junction bases left unmatched: 15. CDR1 SGHRS and CDR2 YFSETQ were looked up in the germline V gene. Receptor libraries were prepared by PCR. TCRdb names Illumina HiSeq 2500 as the instrument used. Molecular barcoding was employed in the preparation of TCR libraries, with unique molecular identifiers being used to normalize TCRbeta repertoire quantification. TCRdb itself trimmed the public reads at Q25 with fastp, ran MiXCR and retained productive beta chains. Every CDR3 protein is listed once, alongside the most common genes and DNA of its rows. The sample has around 100,000 distinct CDR3 sequences on record, approximately 10% of them singletons. Under 40% of the sample is taken by the ten largest.

What the research found in general, with its limitations: Apparently early alphabetaT-cell count recovery about two months after transplant reportedly relied on only several hundred rapidly expanded clones derived from non-depleted graft cells. The frequencies of hyperexpanded clones fell over the following months, and after one year, T-cell counts and TCRbeta diversity were mostly attributed to newly produced T cells. In some patients, the high TCRbeta diversity seen at day 60 was put down to recipient T cells and intrathymic progenitors that had survived conditioning.

The clonotype was recovered from a boy aged 2 to 10 with acute lymphoblastic leukemia, due to receive a stem cell transplant. The chain employs TRBV5-1 and TRBJ2-1, with 9 bases in between that match TRBD2. The input for sequencing was PBMCs, taken before TCRalphabeta/CD19-depleted stem cell transplant. The DNA sequence reads TGCGCCAGCAGCTTGAGGATCGGGACTAGCCGGCCCCAGTACAATGAGCAGTTCTTC. This translates into CASSLRIGTSRPQYNEQFF. Extended through the reference TRBV5-1 and TRBJ2-1 proteins, this CDR3 yields the full variable domain: KAGVTQTPRYLIKTRGQQVTLSCSPISGHRSVSWYQQTPGQGLQFLFEYFSETQRNKGNFPGRFSGRQFSNSRSEMNVSTLELGDSALYLCASSLRIGTSRPQYNEQFFGPGTRLTVL.